What follows describes a single TCR beta chain. Antigen: not known. J was trimmed by 4 bases and V by 5 bases; bases with no gene match: 13. CDR1 and CDR2 (germline): MNHEY, SMNVEV (reference sequence). The CDR3 totals 16 residues. Time point denoted: week 47, end of study. Every vaccination contained 300 ug of the mutant IDH1 20-mer peptide and was paired with topical imiquimod. Data came from immunoSEQ multiplex PCR; TCRdb stores just in-frame clones and leaves some out. The sample holds some 62,000 clones, around 83% seen once. The source of the sample is a study of a mutant IDH1 vaccine in newly diagnosed glioma.

This specimen consisted of PBMCs, obtained from a glioma patient whose treatment included an IDH1 peptide vaccine. This chain uses TRBV27 with TRBJ1-1, with 7 bases fitting TRBD1. The TCR originated in a man aged 25 to 40 with glioma. CDR3: CASSLRQGSYGTEAFF. CDR3 nucleotides: TGTGCCAGCAGTCTGAGACAGGGAAGTTATGGCACTGAAGCTTTCTTT.